The clone carrying this T cell receptor beta chain was counted ten times or more. This entry belongs to a study of T-cell memory formation after mild COVID-19. TCRdb re-derived calls from the 5' RACE reads in MiXCR, one entry per CDR3 protein. The data contain around 90,000 distinct CDR3 sequences, about 12% of them seen just once; the ten biggest clones take up about 25%. The CDR3 has 15 amino acids. Looked up from germline, CDR1 is LNHDA and CDR2 is SQIVND (reference sequence). With 5 bases removed from V and 2 bases from J, the gap between germline ends came to 14 bases. This TCR derives from an adult woman who had mild COVID-19 (a few samples of this study predate the infection). Cell type and time point are not known. Material: PBMCs or a T cell subset sorted from them (not recorded which). This chain connects TRBV19 to TRBJ2-3, with D perhaps TRBD1 or TRBD2 (5 bases each). CDR3 amino acids: CASSSLGTPTDTQYF. CDR3 DNA sequence: TGTGCCAGTAGTTCCCTCGGGACCCCCACAGATACGCAGTATTTT.